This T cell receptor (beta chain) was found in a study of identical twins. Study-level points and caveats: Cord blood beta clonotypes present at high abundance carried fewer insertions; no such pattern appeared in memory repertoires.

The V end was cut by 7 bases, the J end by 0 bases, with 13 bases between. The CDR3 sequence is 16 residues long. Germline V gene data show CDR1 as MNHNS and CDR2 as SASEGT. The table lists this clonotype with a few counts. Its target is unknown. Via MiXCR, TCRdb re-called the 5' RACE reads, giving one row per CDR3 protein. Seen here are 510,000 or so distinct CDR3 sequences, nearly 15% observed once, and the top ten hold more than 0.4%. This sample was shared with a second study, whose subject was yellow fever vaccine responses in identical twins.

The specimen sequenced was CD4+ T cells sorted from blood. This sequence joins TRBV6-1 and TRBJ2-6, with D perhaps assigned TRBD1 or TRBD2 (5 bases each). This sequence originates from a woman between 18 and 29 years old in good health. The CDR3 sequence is CASMRGPNSGANVLTF. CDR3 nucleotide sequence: TGTGCCAGCATGAGGGGACCAAACTCTGGGGCCAACGTCCTGACTTTC.